The clone carrying this T cell receptor (beta chain) was counted ten times or more. This specimen comes from a study of T-cell reconstitution after alpha-beta-depleted transplantation in children. The CDR3 runs to 14 residues. The germline V and J ends were trimmed by 4 bases and 5 bases, with 14 bases remaining between them. CDR1 SGHNT and CDR2 YENEEA come from the germline V gene. Construction of the TCRbeta library involved unique molecular identifiers. TCRdb recomputed calls from the PCR reads with MiXCR, one row per CDR3 protein. The data contain about 300,000 distinct CDR3 sequences, roughly a tenth of them singletons.

The chain links TRBV11-3 to TRBJ2-5, with D possibly being TRBD2 (5 bases). This receptor was obtained from a boy younger than two with acute myeloid leukemia, due to receive a stem cell transplant. The sample was PBMCs, taken before TCRalphabeta/CD19-depleted stem cell transplant. CDR3: CASSSSGMWETQYF. The CDR3 DNA is TGTGCCAGCAGCTCCAGCGGTATGTGGGAGACCCAGTACTTC.